Each of the 14 T cell receptor beta chains below was sequenced from the same sample in a study of blood T cell repertoires in COVID-19. Sequencing used immunoSEQ multiplex PCR; TCRdb keeps in-frame clones, though not all of them. Of 300,000 or so clones in the sample, around 86% were seen once. The sample taken for sequencing was peripheral blood. These receptors all stem from a man aged 45-65 years with active or convalescent COVID-19.

The chain recombines TRBV19 with TRBJ1-4; 8 bases are a match to TRBD1. The germline V gene has CDR1 LNHDA and CDR2 SQIVND (reference sequence). The V and J ends lost 5 bases and 1 base, in that order; junction bases with no gene match: 9. The CDR3 is 17 residues long. The CDR3: CASSSPTGVITNEKLFF. The DNA for the CDR3 is TGTGCCAGTAGTTCACCGACAGGGGTTATAACTAATGAAAAACTGTTTTTT.

J is TRBJ2-1 and V is TRBV28; 10 bases fit TRBD1. The CDR3 contains 14 residues. J was trimmed by 8 bases and V by 4 bases; bases with no gene match: 5. Germline V gene lookup returns CDR1 MDHEN and CDR2 SYDVKM. The CDR3 DNA is TGTGCCAGCAGTTATCGACAGGGGGCTGATGAGCAGTTCTTC. This gives the protein CASSYRQGADEQFF.

The CDR3 reads CASSIVRESPLHF. The CDR3 DNA sequence: TGTGCCAGTAGTATAGTCCGGGAATCACCCCTCCACTTT. V gene TRBV19 combines with J gene TRBJ1-6; D is uncertain. V lost 1 base and J lost 10, with 8 bases in between. CDR1 is LNHDA and CDR2 is SQIVND in the germline V gene (reference sequence). The CDR3 runs 13 residues.

The rearrangement uses TRBV27 and TRBJ2-1; 9 nucleotides agree with TRBD1. The junction had 5 bases not matched to a gene; V was cut back by 5 bases and J by 3 bases. The CDR3 is 15 residues long. Per the germline V gene, CDR1 is MNHEY and CDR2 is SMNVEV (reference sequence). This chain's CDR3 is CASSPGQGFYNEQFF. The CDR3 nucleotides read TGTGCCAGCAGTCCGGGACAGGGTTTCTACAATGAGCAGTTCTTC.

J is TRBJ2-2 and V is TRBV19; TRBD2 agrees at 15 bases. Germline V gene sequence: CDR1 LNHDA, CDR2 SQIVND (reference sequence). V shed 4 bases, J shed 4 bases, and the junction held 1 base outside the gene matches. The CDR3 extends over 16 amino acids. The CDR3 DNA reads as TGTGCCAGTAGTAGGACTAGCGGGAGGGCCACCGGGGAGCTGTTTTTT. This sequence encodes CASSRTSGRATGELFF.

This sequence joins TRBV5-4 and TRBJ1-4; the D gene is possibly TRBD1 (5 bases). CDR3 length: 17 amino acids. Germline CDR1 is SGHNT and CDR2 is YYREEE (reference sequence). Trimming stripped 5 bases from V and 0 bases from J, with 17 bases between. The CDR3 protein is CASSLSGGSPTNEKLFF. In DNA form, the CDR3 reads TGTGCCAGCAGTCTGTCGGGGGGGAGTCCAACTAATGAAAAACTGTTTTTT.

This clone was seen only once. The CDR3 here is CASSRTSQGNEKLFF. Here the CDR3 DNA reads TGTGCCAGCAGCCGAACTTCCCAGGGCAATGAAAAACTGTTTTTT. V and J are TRBV5-4 and TRBJ1-4, with D possibly matching TRBD1 (5 bases). The length of the CDR3 is 15 residues. Germline V gene data show CDR1 as SGHNT and CDR2 as YYREEE (reference sequence). V was trimmed by 4 bases and J by 5 bases, leaving 15 bases between them.

The chain couples TRBV28 to TRBJ1-2; 7 bases agree with TRBD1. This CDR3 is built from 14 residues. The junction had 10 bases not matched to a gene; V was cut back by 5 bases and J by 7 bases. CDR1 is MDHEN and CDR2 is SYDVKM in the germline V gene. The CDR3 nucleotides are TGTGCCAGCAGTCCTCCTTTAGGGACAGCTGGCTACACCTTC. Translation gives CASSPPLGTAGYTF.

This chain links TRBV5-1 with TRBJ2-7, with D possibly being TRBD1 (5 bases). The CDR3 is made up of 15 amino acids. Germline V gene data show CDR1 as SGHRS and CDR2 as YFSETQ. Trimming took off 0 bases at V and 4 bases at J, with 14 bases between the two ends. CDR3 in DNA: TGCGCCAGCAGCTTGGTGCCAGGGTTAGAATACGAGCAGTACTTC. Its translation is CASSLVPGLEYEQYF.

A single count supports this clone. The rearrangement uses TRBV5-4 and TRBJ1-6; D is uncertain. CDR1 and CDR2 from the germline V gene are SGHNT and YYREEE (reference sequence). The CDR3 covers 13 residues. Trimming took 0 bases from V and 11 from J, leaving 9 bases between them. The chain's CDR3 is CASSLGASAPLHF. As DNA, the CDR3 is TGTGCCAGCAGCTTGGGAGCAAGCGCACCCCTCCACTTT.

This chain connects TRBV11-2 to TRBJ2-5, with D hard to call. This CDR3 has 13 residues. CDR1 and CDR2 (germline): SGHAT, FQNNGV. V was pared by 1 base and J by 0 bases, with 3 bases between. CDR3 region: CASSLAYQETQYF. CDR3 bases: TGTGCCAGCAGCTTAGCGTACCAAGAGACCCAGTACTTC.

The rearrangement joins TRBV7-9 to TRBJ1-1, with a possible D match to TRBD1 (6 bases). V was cut by 7 bases and J by 7 bases, with 13 bases left in between. The CDR3 loop spans 12 amino acids. Germline lookup yields CDR1 SEHNR and CDR2 FQNEAQ (reference sequence). CDR3 in DNA: TGTGCCAGCAACAGGGAATGGGGTGAAGCTTTCTTT. Protein: CASNREWGEAFF.

The chain links TRBV7-9 to TRBJ1-1; 9 nucleotides align to TRBD1. V lost 5 bases, J lost 0 bases, and 7 bases stayed unmatched. Per germline, CDR1 SEHNR and CDR2 FQNEAQ (reference sequence). The CDR3 has 16 residues. Written as DNA, the CDR3 is TGTGCCAGCAGCCTGACAGGGACAGGGATGAACACTGAAGCTTTCTTT. It translates to CASSLTGTGMNTEAFF.

The chain recombines TRBV7-8 with TRBJ2-5; TRBD2 might be the D (6 bases). V lost 2 bases and J lost 5, with 18 bases in between. There are 16 residues in the CDR3. Germline V gene sequence: CDR1 SGHVS, CDR2 FQNEAQ. The CDR3 bases are TGTGCCAGCAGCTTACTTAGGGCGGGGCCGGATGAGACCCAGTACTTC. Translated: CASSLLRAGPDETQYF.